This entry lists 27 T cell receptor beta chains sequenced from one sample in a study of blood T cell repertoires in COVID-19. Data came from immunoSEQ multiplex PCR; TCRdb stores just in-frame clones and leaves some out. The sample has around 100,000 clones; approximately 92% are singletons. Sequencing used peripheral blood. Receptors originate from a woman older than 75 with acute or convalescent COVID-19.

The J gene is TRBJ1-5, the V gene TRBV9, with D hard to call. The CDR3 extends over 15 amino acids. Looked up from germline, CDR1 is SGDLS and CDR2 is YYNGEE. V dropped 2 bases and J dropped 4 bases, with 13 bases sitting between them. CDR3 sequence (DNA): TGTGCCAGCAGCGTTTCGTGGAACGGGAATCAGCCCCAGCATTTT. This gives the protein CASSVSWNGNQPQHF.

This chain uses TRBV24-1 with TRBJ2-1; 8 bases align to TRBD2. V gave up 1 base and J gave up 0 bases; unmatched junction bases: 25. This CDR3 has 24 residues. Germline assignment: CDR1 KGHDR and CDR2 SFDVKD. The CDR3 sequence is CATSDFSFAGTGGRASISYNEQFF. The CDR3 DNA sequence: TGTGCCACCAGTGATTTTTCGTTTGCTGGGACGGGGGGGAGGGCTAGTATCTCCTACAATGAGCAGTTCTTC.

The chain joins TRBV3-1 (or the pseudogene TRBV3-2) to TRBJ2-7, with a weak D call TRBD2 (6 bases). The germline CDR1 and CDR2 sequences are LGHDT and YNNKEL (reference sequence). There are 15 residues in the CDR3. With 0 bases removed from V and 4 bases from J, the gap between germline ends came to 13 bases. DNA of the CDR3: TGTGCCAGCAGCCAAGAAGGACTAACCGTATACGAGCAGTACTTC. Protein sequence: CASSQEGLTVYEQYF.

This clone was seen more than once but under ten times. The V gene is TRBV4-2, the J gene TRBJ2-7; no clear D. This CDR3 is built from 15 residues. V lost 4 bases and J 2 bases, leaving 15 bases between the germline ends. Germline assignment: CDR1 LGHNA and CDR2 YNFKEQ. DNA of the CDR3: TGTGCCAGCAGCCGCAAGTTCGAGCCGACCTACGAGCAGTACTTC. It is translated as CASSRKFEPTYEQYF.

The V gene is TRBV27, the J gene TRBJ2-7; 11 nucleotides line up with TRBD1. Germline trimming cut 5 bases from V and 5 bases from J; bases unmatched to any gene: 5. This CDR3 contains 14 residues. Germline values: CDR1 MNHEY, CDR2 SMNVEV (reference sequence). CDR3 coding DNA: TGTGCCAGCAGTCTAGGGACAGGGGGAAACGAGCAGTACTTC. Amino acid sequence: CASSLGTGGNEQYF.

This chain uses TRBV2 with TRBJ1-2; D remains unclear. CDR3 length: 13 residues. The germline CDR1 and CDR2 sequences are SNHLY and FYNNEI. V lost 5 bases to trimming and J lost 0 bases, with 7 bases between them. Here the CDR3 reads CASSPEANYGYTF. For the CDR3, the DNA is TGTGCCAGCAGTCCGGAGGCTAACTATGGCTACACCTTC.

This chain uses TRBV27 with TRBJ1-1; perhaps TRBD1 as D (6 bases). V shed 6 bases and J shed 0 bases, with 14 bases lying between them. The V gene's germline CDR1 is MNHEY and CDR2 SMNVEV (reference sequence). The CDR3 is 15 residues long. The DNA for the CDR3 is TGTGCCAGCAGCCGCCTGACAGGAATGAACACTGAAGCTTTCTTT. Its translation: CASSRLTGMNTEAFF.

J is TRBJ1-5 and V is TRBV19; 8 bases fit TRBD1. Germline loops: CDR1 LNHDA, CDR2 SQIVND (reference sequence). Trimming removed 7 bases from V and 3 bases from J; junction bases left unmatched: 8. The CDR3 has 15 amino acids. The CDR3 sequence is CASIGNRGFNQPQHF. The DNA of the CDR3 is TGTGCCAGTATTGGGAACAGGGGGTTCAATCAGCCCCAGCATTTT.

This clone appeared once. The CDR3 sequence is CASSFIVGGGASEQFF. CDR3 coding DNA: TGTGCCAGCAGCTTTATCGTTGGAGGGGGGGCCAGTGAGCAGTTCTTC. This chain joins TRBV5-4 and TRBJ2-1, with D possibly matching TRBD2 (7 bases). This CDR3 region has 16 residues. CDR1 and CDR2 from the germline V gene are SGHNT and YYREEE (reference sequence). The V and J ends lost 2 bases and 9 bases respectively, with 21 bases between them. Based on the CDR3 plus reference TRBV5-4 and TRBJ2-1, the full variable domain is ETGVTQSPTHLIKTRGQQVTLRCSSQSGHNTVSWYQQALGQGPQFIFQYYREEENGRGNFPPRFSGLQFPNYSSELNVNALELDDSALYLCASSFIVGGGASEQFFGPGTRLTVL.

The chain links TRBV7-9 to TRBJ1-2; perhaps TRBD1 as D (6 bases). Germline V gives CDR1 SEHNR, CDR2 FQNEAQ (reference sequence). The V gene lost 8 bases and the J gene lost 3 bases, with 16 bases spanning the gap. The CDR3 extends over 14 amino acids. The CDR3 spells CASGVTGAYYGYTF. CDR3 coding DNA: TGTGCCAGCGGGGTGACAGGAGCTTACTATGGCTACACCTTC. The whole variable domain, remainder taken from reference TRBV7-9 and TRBJ1-2, is DTGVSQNPRHKITKRGQNVTFRCDPISEHNRLYWYRQTLGQGPEFLTYFQNEAQLEKSRLLSDRFSAERPKGSFSTLEIQRTEQGDSAMYLCASGVTGAYYGYTFGSGTRLTVV.

The rearrangement links TRBV2 to TRBJ1-4; 9 bases map to TRBD1. This CDR3 is built from 15 residues. CDR1 and CDR2 (germline): SNHLY, FYNNEI. With V trimmed by 3 bases and J by 8 bases, 7 bases remained unmatched. The CDR3 sequence is CASSESGTGLEKLFF. The CDR3 DNA sequence: TGTGCCAGCAGTGAGTCCGGGACAGGGTTGGAAAAACTGTTTTTT.

The chain uses TRBV13 and TRBJ1-4; 8 nucleotides align to TRBD1. V gave up 4 bases and J gave up 4 bases; unmatched junction bases: 2. Looked up from germline, CDR1 is PRHDT and CDR2 is FYEKMQ (reference sequence). CDR3 size: 14 residues. The CDR3 coding sequence is TGTGCCAGCAGCTCACAGGGGGGTAATGAAAAACTGTTTTTT. It specifies CASSSQGGNEKLFF.

The V and J genes are TRBV19 and TRBJ2-1; a possible D gene is TRBD1 (5 bases). The germline CDR1 and CDR2 sequences are LNHDA and SQIVND (reference sequence). With 4 bases removed from V and 6 bases from J, the gap between germline ends came to 16 bases. The CDR3 is 15 amino acids. This CDR3 reads CASSTTVSIGNEQFF. CDR3 sequence (DNA): TGTGCCAGTAGTACGACAGTCTCGATAGGCAATGAGCAGTTCTTC.

The CDR3 sequence: CASTVRDSLWGGKLFF. The DNA for the CDR3 is TGTGCCAGCACGGTCCGGGACAGCTTGTGGGGAGGAAAACTGTTTTTT. The J gene is TRBJ1-4, the V gene TRBV2, with 7 bases identical to TRBD1. This CDR3 has 16 residues. Germline trimming cut 7 bases from V and 10 bases from J; bases unmatched to any gene: 18. Germline lookup yields CDR1 SNHLY and CDR2 FYNNEI.

The chain recombines TRBV9 with TRBJ1-2, with D maybe TRBD1 (5 bases). Germline V CDR1 and CDR2: SGDLS, YYNGEE. The CDR3 contains 14 residues. V gave up 5 bases and J gave up 2 bases, with 13 bases separating them. The DNA of the CDR3 is TGTGCCAGCAGTGCAGGGCAGACAAACTATGGCTACACCTTC. It specifies CASSAGQTNYGYTF.

The count of this clone is one. This chain joins TRBV18 and TRBJ1-1; D remains ambiguous. There are 14 residues in the CDR3. Germline V gene data show CDR1 as KGHSH and CDR2 as LQKENI. V was pared by 2 bases and J by 1 base, with 8 bases between. The CDR3 DNA follows: TGTGCCAGCTCACCAATTGCAGGGAACACTGAAGCTTTCTTT. Translating gives CASSPIAGNTEAFF.

The chain carries TRBV18 and TRBJ2-7, with 10 bases lining up with TRBD1. CDR1 and CDR2 from the germline V gene are KGHSH and LQKENI. V shed 6 bases and J 7 bases; nucleotides not matched to a gene: 9. This CDR3 contains 14 residues. The CDR3 protein is CASSPTGGAGEQYF. In nucleotides, the CDR3 is TGTGCCAGCTCCCCGACAGGGGGCGCCGGAGAGCAGTACTTC.

The chain couples TRBV15 to TRBJ2-5; 9 positions match TRBD1. The CDR3 is made up of 17 amino acids. Per germline, CDR1 LNHNV and CDR2 YYDKDF (reference sequence). Unmatched junction bases numbered 5, after V lost 0 bases and J lost 0 bases. The CDR3 DNA reads TGTGCCACCAGCAGAGAAGCCGGGACAGGGTACCAAGAGACCCAGTACTTC. Its protein product is CATSREAGTGYQETQYF. The whole variable domain, filled in from reference TRBV15 and TRBJ2-5, reads DAMVIQNPRYQVTQFGKPVTLSCSQTLNHNVMYWYQQKSSQAPKLLFHYYDKDFNNEADTPDNFQSRRPNTSFCFLDIRSPGLGDTAMYLCATSREAGTGYQETQYFGPGTRLLVL.

The rearrangement joins TRBV10-3 to TRBJ1-5, with 7 bases identical to TRBD1. The CDR3 is 14 residues long. Trimming removed 10 bases from V and 7 bases from J; junction bases left unmatched: 13. CDR1 and CDR2 from the germline V gene are ENHRY and SYGVKD. CDR3: CASLDRVLGQPQHF. CDR3 DNA: TGTGCCAGCCTTGACAGGGTATTAGGACAGCCCCAGCATTTT.

This clone came up once. CDR3 bases: TGTGCCAGCAGTTCTCAGGGCCCCCCGACTACCGGGGAGCTGTTTTTT. It codes for CASSSQGPPTTGELFF. The rearrangement uses TRBV7-2 and TRBJ2-2, with a tentative D call TRBD1 (5 bases). V was cut by 6 bases and J by 5 bases, with 19 bases left in between. Germline V gives CDR1 SGHTA, CDR2 FQGNSA. The CDR3 extends over 16 amino acids.

The chain carries TRBV6-2 or TRBV6-3 and TRBJ1-6; D is uncertain. The CDR3 is 11 residues long. From germline, CDR1 is MNHEY and CDR2 SVGEGT. The V gene lost 5 bases and the J gene lost 11 bases, with 7 bases spanning the gap. CDR3 sequence (DNA): TGTGCCAGCAGTAACAGTGCACCCCTCCACTTT. It codes for CASSNSAPLHF.

This clone appeared a few times. V gene TRBV15 combines with J gene TRBJ1-1, with TRBD1 matching over 11 bases. V gave up 5 bases and J gave up 3 bases; unmatched junction bases: 8. This CDR3 has 16 amino acids. Looked up from germline, CDR1 is LNHNV and CDR2 is YYDKDF (reference sequence). The CDR3 loop reads CATSERMGQGDTEAFF. As DNA, the CDR3 is TGTGCCACCAGCGAGAGAATGGGACAGGGGGACACTGAAGCTTTCTTT.

The chain recombines TRBV9 with TRBJ2-5, with 7 bases identical to TRBD2. After removal of 0 bases from V and 5 bases from J, the junction contained 4 bases not matched to a gene. Germline V gives CDR1 SGDLS, CDR2 YYNGEE. The CDR3 is 14 residues long. The CDR3 nucleotides read TGTGCCAGCAGCGTAGCCAGCGGGGATGAGACCCAGTACTTC. It yields the protein CASSVASGDETQYF.

The gene calls are TRBV24-1 and TRBJ1-2, with D possibly being TRBD1 (6 bases). Deletions cut 5 bases from V and 0 bases from J, with 15 bases between. Germline CDR1 reads KGHDR; CDR2 reads SFDVKD. This CDR3 has 16 amino acids. CDR3 sequence: CATSVRGSSSNYGYTF. CDR3 coding DNA: TGTGCCACCAGTGTCAGGGGTTCATCGTCTAACTATGGCTACACCTTC.

This clone was counted only a few times. The V gene is TRBV7-8, the J gene TRBJ2-7; possible D gene TRBD2, 6 bases. In germline, CDR1 is SGHVS, CDR2 FQNEAQ. The V end was cut by 4 bases, the J end by 3 bases, with 16 bases between. The CDR3 spans 15 residues. DNA for the CDR3: TGTGCCAGCAGCTCCAGCGGGCGTCCGGACTACGAGCAGTACTTC. Translated: CASSSSGRPDYEQYF.

This clone has a handful of counts. The V gene is TRBV29-1, the J gene TRBJ1-3, with D perhaps TRBD1 (5 bases). The CDR3 totals 14 residues. Between the trimmed V and J ends, which lost 6 bases and 0 bases, there was a span of 12 bases. Germline-derived CDR1 and CDR2 are SQVTM and ANQGSEA. This CDR3 reads CSVLGGGSGNTIYF. The CDR3 nucleotides are TGCAGCGTACTGGGGGGGGGCTCTGGAAACACCATATATTTT.

The rearrangement uses TRBV27 and TRBJ2-7; unclear D gene. The CDR3 consists of 12 residues. CDR1 is MNHEY and CDR2 is SMNVEV in the germline V gene (reference sequence). With 6 bases removed from V and 6 bases from J, the gap between germline ends came to 12 bases. DNA for the CDR3: TGTGCCAGCAGGACAATAGGCGCCGAGCAGTACTTC. Its protein product is CASRTIGAEQYF.